The 2 T cell receptor beta chains in this list originate from one sample, sequenced in a study of OX40 agonist ivuxolimab in advanced cancers. Clones were sequenced by immunoSEQ multiplex PCR, and TCRdb holds only the in-frame ones, with some missing. The sample records 90,000 or so clones, 90% to 95% being singletons. Sequences were derived from CD4+ or CD8+ T cells sorted from blood, sampled in a trial of the OX40 agonist ivuxolimab. The receptors were sampled from an adult with an advanced solid tumor such as melanoma, head and neck, liver or kidney cancer.

The rearrangement joins TRBV5-1 to TRBJ2-5; D is uncertain. Germline V lookup: CDR1 SGHRS, CDR2 YFSETQ. Trimming removed 1 base at V and 2 bases at J, with 9 bases between. This CDR3 comprises 14 residues. The chain's CDR3 is CASSLQTSQETQYF. In nucleotides, the CDR3 is TGCGCCAGCAGCTTGCAGACTTCACAAGAGACCCAGTACTTC.

This rearrangement joins TRBV30 to TRBJ1-5, with 8 positions matching TRBD1. Germline V gives CDR1 GTSNPN, CDR2 SVGIG (reference sequence). V lost 3 bases and J lost 4; bases outside the gene matches: 2. The CDR3 is 13 amino acids. CDR3 nucleotide sequence: TGTGCCTGGAGCGACAGGGGAAATCAGCCCCAGCATTTT. Encoded protein: CAWSDRGNQPQHF.